Shown below are 8 T cell receptor beta chains from a single sample sequenced in a study of long-term antiretroviral therapy in people with HIV. Sequencing used immunoSEQ v3.0 at survey level. This table comes from immunoSEQ multiplex PCR, and its TCRdb copy is limited to in-frame clones, with some not included. The sample consists of under 30,000 clones, about nine tenths of them appearing once. The sample consisted of unsorted PBMCs, taken 1.8 years before starting antiretroviral therapy. The source of these receptors is a man aged 50 to 60 with HIV.

The V gene is TRBV7-8, the J gene TRBJ2-1; 11 bases match TRBD1. The junction had 1 base not matched to a gene; V was cut back by 3 bases and J by 3 bases. The CDR3 sequence is 15 residues long. Germline loops: CDR1 SGHVS, CDR2 FQNEAQ. CDR3 protein: CASSLGQGGYNEQFF. The CDR3 DNA follows: TGTGCCAGCAGCTTGGGACAGGGGGGCTACAATGAGCAGTTCTTC.

This chain connects TRBV11-2 to TRBJ1-1; 12 bases are shared with TRBD1. This CDR3 has 13 amino acids. Trimming removed 3 bases from V and 10 bases from J; junction bases left unmatched: 3. Germline-derived CDR1 and CDR2 are SGHAT and FQNNGV. DNA of the CDR3: TGTGCCAGCAGCTTGGGACAGGGGGCCCGAGCTTTCTTT. Amino acids: CASSLGQGARAFF.

The chain carries TRBV19 and TRBJ1-1; possibly TRBD1 for D (5 bases). This CDR3 region has 16 residues. With 7 bases removed from V and 4 bases from J, the gap between germline ends came to 22 bases. The V gene's germline CDR1 is LNHDA and CDR2 SQIVND (reference sequence). The CDR3 is CASTPATGRGLTEAFF. The CDR3 bases are TGTGCCAGTACCCCAGCGACGGGACGTGGTCTCACTGAAGCTTTCTTT.

This chain connects TRBV12-5 to TRBJ2-7; TRBD1 matches at 7 bases. The CDR3 has 13 residues. Germline CDR1 LGHNT, CDR2 FRNRAP. The J segment lost 3 bases and the V segment lost 6 bases, leaving 5 bases of the junction unmatched. CDR3 amino acids: CASGLDRVYEQYF. CDR3 in DNA: TGTGCTAGTGGCCTTGACAGGGTCTACGAGCAGTACTTC.

The chain is built from TRBV7-3 and TRBJ2-2; D is unclear. Germline CDR1 reads SGHTA; CDR2 reads FQGTGA. The CDR3 has 13 residues. Trimming pared 4 bases from V and 6 bases from J, leaving 9 bases between. The CDR3 loop is CASSSTGAGELFF. The CDR3 bases are TGTGCCAGCAGCTCAACGGGCGCCGGGGAGCTGTTTTTT.

The rearrangement joins TRBV11-1 to TRBJ1-2; perhaps TRBD1 as D (6 bases). Looked up from germline, CDR1 is SGHAT and CDR2 is FQDESV (reference sequence). V was pared by 4 bases and J by 4 bases, with 7 bases between. CDR3 length equals 12 residues. CDR3 residues: CASSWGAYGYTF. CDR3 bases: TGTGCCAGCAGCTGGGGGGCCTATGGCTACACCTTC.

This clone was detected once. The same CDR3 can be traced to other DNA sequences in this sample. This sequence joins TRBV5-4 and TRBJ2-3, with a tentative D call TRBD2 (6 bases). Germline V gene data show CDR1 as SGHNT and CDR2 as YYREEE (reference sequence). The CDR3 has 15 residues. Trimming shortened V by 5 bases and J by 0 bases, and 13 bases separated the two germline ends. CDR3 DNA: TGTGCCAGCAGTTCGGGGAGCGGGAGCACAGATACGCAGTATTTT. Amino acid sequence: CASSSGSGSTDTQYF.

The chain links TRBV18 to TRBJ2-5, with 14 bases aligning to TRBD2. The V and J ends lost 1 base and 4 bases, in that order; junction bases with no gene match: 11. Germline V gene data show CDR1 as KGHSH and CDR2 as LQKENI. The CDR3 sequence is 19 residues long. For the CDR3, the DNA is TGTGCCAGCTCACCACTGTCTGGACTAGCGGGAGGTTTTGGAGAGACCCAGTACTTC. It codes for CASSPLSGLAGGFGETQYF.